This T cell receptor (beta chain) was sequenced during a study of OX40 agonist ivuxolimab in advanced cancers. Background on the study: Enrollees could have had prior anti-PD-1, anti-PD-L1 or anti-CTLA-4 therapy, which approximately 38% had received.

Findings of the study overall: The study found among the lowest clonal expansion in partial responders at 0.1-3.0 mg/kg. Compared with CD4+, CD8+ T cells on average had more expanded clones.

This clone was found a few times. No antigen is known for it. V lost 6 bases and J lost 5, with 14 bases in between. Germline V gene lookup returns CDR1 SNHLY and CDR2 FYNNEI. CDR3 size: 13 residues. TCRdb's copy holds only in-frame clones and misses some; the assay was immunoSEQ multiplex PCR. This table has 65,000 to 85,000 clones, 85% appearing once. This chain joins TRBV2 and TRBJ2-7; D gene unclear. The receptor comes from an adult with an advanced solid tumor such as melanoma, head and neck, liver or kidney cancer. Sample: CD4+ or CD8+ T cells sorted from blood, taken in a trial of the OX40 agonist ivuxolimab. The CDR3: CASRDPRRHEQYF. CDR3 coding DNA: TGTGCCAGCAGAGACCCCCGACGCCACGAGCAGTACTTC.